The entry that follows covers one T cell receptor (beta chain) sequence. This clonotype was seen only a few times. Its specific antigen is unknown. No base-level quality is on record; no much larger clone is a single base apart. This sample was taken from a study of T cell repertoires in cytomegalovirus infection (dated by TCRdb to between 2019 and 2020). As for the study more broadly: The HLA type of each donor mattered for the analysis, because public TCR beta signatures pointed to carriage of CMV infection along with the matching HLA type. The paper as a whole reports these results and caveats: Cumulative frequency of public TCR beta family members discriminated carriers of CMV infection plus the relevant HLA type in this cohort and an independent roughly 350-donor cohort. In the ex vivo response, HLA-C-restricted CMV-specific TCR beta clonotypes were dominant, and in two of eight donors the single most frequent clonotype came from this HLA-C-restricted group.

Data came from an Illumina HiSeq 1500. Using fastp at Q25 and MiXCR, TCRdb reprocessed the public reads and kept productive beta chains. One record per CDR3 amino acid sequence lists the most common genes and DNA. The table for this sample lists about 60,000 distinct CDR3 sequences; about 33% of them were counted only once. 65% to 80% of the sample lies in the top ten. Taken from cysteine to phenylalanine, the CDR3 has 16 residues. The retained sequence is limited to the CDR3, 48 bases, with the frame set at the first base. Relative to germline, V is 5 bases shorter and J is 2 bases shorter, with 17 bases between their ends. CDR1 and CDR2, looked up from the germline V gene, are MGHRA and YSYEKL.

The sequenced sample consisted of PBMCs, sequenced either directly or after in vitro stimulation (not recorded which). This TCR came from a human donor in good health (CMV status not recorded). Some clones in this sample may be carry-over from other donors' samples. Recombination linked TRBV4-1 to TRBJ2-3; too little of a D gene remains to name it. The DNA reads TGCGCCAGCAGCATAGGACCGAGTGAGATCACAGATACGCAGTATTTT. Its protein reads: CASSIGPSEITDTQYF.